The 22 T cell receptor beta chains given below trace back to one sample, sequenced in a study of human T cells and chemical hapten exposure. The time point: pre-sensitization, week 0. The treatment was: therapeutic diphenylcyclopropenone sensitization with weekly scalp DPC. Each CDR3 protein gets one entry after TCRdb re-called the RACE reads with MiXCR. The data show about 42,000 distinct CDR3 sequences, under 15% seen once. The sequences come from whole blood, collected in connection with sensitization to the hapten diphenylcyclopropenone (DPC). The origin of the receptors is a woman aged 30 to 39 with alopecia areata. Some clones in this sample may be carry-over from other donors' samples.

This clonotype appeared a few times. The J gene is TRBJ1-2, the V gene TRBV30; TRBD1 matches 8 bases. Germline V gene lookup returns CDR1 GTSNPN and CDR2 SVGIG (reference sequence). The CDR3 totals 17 residues. Trimming at V came to 0 bases and at J to 2 bases, leaving 11 bases not matched to a gene. Here the CDR3 reads CAWSVPAHRGENYGYTF. The CDR3 DNA sequence: TGTGCCTGGAGTGTACCCGCCCACAGGGGGGAGAACTATGGCTACACCTTC.

This clonotype has just a few counts. The chain employs TRBV9 and TRBJ1-1; unclear D gene. This CDR3 region has 13 residues. The germline V gene encodes CDR1 SGDLS and CDR2 YYNGEE. The V end lost 1 base, the J end lost 3 bases, and 7 bases lay between the germline ends. DNA of the CDR3: TGTGCCAGCAGCGTATTCGCGGACACTGAAGCTTTCTTT. Protein: CASSVFADTEAFF. The whole variable domain, remainder taken from reference TRBV9 and TRBJ1-1, is DSGVTQTPKHLITATGQRVTLRCSPRSGDLSVYWYQQSLDQGLQFLIQYYNGEERAKGNILERFSAQQFPDLHSELNLSSLELGDSALYFCASSVFADTEAFFGQGTRLTVV.

This clonotype was observed a few times. The gene calls are TRBV21-1 and TRBJ2-7; the table's D call of TRBD1 was not tested on the DNA. TRBV21-1 is a pseudogene locus. The CDR3 is made up of 21 amino acids. Here the CDR3 DNA reads TGTGCCAGCAGCAAAGTAATACTGCGGGTAGGATGCGGGGGAAGCAGCTACGAGCAGTACTTC. It yields the protein CASSKVILRVGCGGSSYEQYF.

V is TRBV11-2 and J is TRBJ2-3; TRBD2 aligns across 14 bases. Trimming cost V 4 bases and J 3 bases; bases outside gene matches: 9. This CDR3 has 18 residues. Germline CDR1 SGHAT, CDR2 FQNNGV. The CDR3 spells CASSSRLAGGPRTDTQYF. As DNA, the CDR3 is TGTGCCAGCAGCTCTCGACTAGCGGGAGGGCCTAGGACAGATACGCAGTATTTT. Full variable domain (missing parts from reference TRBV11-2 and TRBJ2-3): EAGVAQSPRYKIIEKRQSVAFWCNPISGHATLYWYQQILGQGPKLLIQFQNNGVVDDSQLPKDRFSAERLKGVDSTLKIQPAKLEDSAVYLCASSSRLAGGPRTDTQYFGPGTRLTVL.

This clonotype occurred many times. The rearrangement uses TRBV29-1 and TRBJ1-3, with unresolved D. The CDR3 length is 14 residues. V lost 6 bases, J lost 0 bases, and 12 bases lay in between. Germline CDR1 and CDR2: SQVTM and ANQGSEA. CDR3 coding DNA: TGCAGCGTGACCCAGGCGAGCTCTGGAAACACCATATATTTT. Amino acid sequence: CSVTQASSGNTIYF.

The sample holds many counts of this clonotype. The V gene is TRBV19, the J gene TRBJ2-7, with 9 nucleotides matching TRBD2. V shed 3 bases and J 0 bases; nucleotides not matched to a gene: 3. The CDR3 spans 15 residues. Germline CDR1 reads LNHDA; CDR2 reads SQIVND (reference sequence). Here the CDR3 reads CASSIGSGSSYEQYF. In DNA, the CDR3 is TGTGCCAGTAGTATTGGTAGCGGGAGCTCCTACGAGCAGTACTTC.

The genes are TRBV7-2 and TRBJ2-1; D remains ambiguous. Germline V CDR1 and CDR2: SGHTA, FQGNSA. This CDR3 comprises 14 residues. V gave up 3 bases and J gave up 0 bases, with 6 bases separating them. The CDR3 loop reads CASSFLSSYNEQFF. The CDR3 DNA sequence: TGTGCCAGCAGCTTTTTGAGCTCCTACAATGAGCAGTTCTTC.

A word on this clonotype: This sequence may be a read error, since a much larger clone differs from it by one base. The CDR3 ends on some other residue instead of the conserved phenylalanine or tryptophan, so this is likely a read error. The V call is TRBV6-2 or TRBV6-3, the J call TRBJ1-1; no firm D call. Germline V gives CDR1 MNHEY, CDR2 SVGEGT. The V and J ends lost 0 bases and 4 bases respectively, with 6 bases between them. This CDR3 spans 13 amino acids. The CDR3 spells CASSYSVVTEAFL. The CDR3 coding sequence is TGTGCCAGCAGTTACTCGGTGGTCACTGAAGCTTTCCTT.

This clonotype was observed at least ten times. V is TRBV7-2 and J is TRBJ1-1, with TRBD1 matching 10 bases. The V segment lost 4 bases and the J segment 3 bases; nucleotides outside the gene matches: 5. Germline values: CDR1 SGHTA, CDR2 FQGNSA. This CDR3 spans 15 amino acids. The CDR3 sequence: CASSSDRGKYTEAFF. CDR3 nucleotide sequence: TGTGCCAGCAGCTCGGACAGGGGGAAGTACACTGAAGCTTTCTTT.

This clonotype came up a few times. The chain links TRBV28 to TRBJ1-2; D is ambiguous. The CDR3 is made up of 11 amino acids. V lost 4 bases, J lost 4 bases, and 4 bases lay in between. Germline loops: CDR1 MDHEN, CDR2 SYDVKM. CDR3 residues: CASSSGYGYTF. DNA for the CDR3: TGTGCCAGCAGTTCCGGCTATGGCTACACCTTC.

Many counts were recorded for this clonotype. The rearrangement joins TRBV7-6 to TRBJ2-2; 7 nucleotides align to TRBD1. This CDR3 is 15 amino acids long. V trimming: 2 bases; J trimming: 0 bases; junction bases outside the gene matches: 0. CDR1 SGHVS and CDR2 FNYEAQ come from the germline V gene. CDR3: CASSLQGANTGELFF. The DNA of the CDR3 is TGTGCCAGCAGCTTACAGGGGGCGAACACCGGGGAGCTGTTTTTT.

The chain carries TRBV7-9 and TRBJ1-4; D gene unclear. The V and J ends lost 1 base and 2 bases respectively, with 17 bases between them. This CDR3 is built from 18 residues. Per germline, CDR1 SEHNR and CDR2 FQNEAQ (reference sequence). The CDR3 sequence: CASSLVSLREITNEKLFF. CDR3 nucleotide sequence: TGTGCCAGCAGCTTAGTATCCCTCAGAGAGATCACTAATGAAAAACTGTTTTTT. Full variable domain (rest looked up from reference TRBV7-9 and TRBJ1-4): DTGVSQNPRHKITKRGQNVTFRCDPISEHNRLYWYRQTLGQGPEFLTYFQNEAQLEKSRLLSDRFSAERPKGSFSTLEIQRTEQGDSAMYLCASSLVSLREITNEKLFFGSGTQLSVL.

This clonotype was found many times. CDR3 bases: TGCGCCAGCAGCCTTAGGACAGGTCAGACTGAAGCTTTCTTT. Encoded protein: CASSLRTGQTEAFF. V and J are TRBV4-1 and TRBJ1-1, with 7 positions matching TRBD1. The CDR3 contains 14 residues. CDR1 is MGHRA and CDR2 is YSYEKL in the germline V gene. Germline trimming cut 4 bases from V and 5 bases from J; bases unmatched to any gene: 7.

There are a few counts of this clonotype. This chain uses TRBV6-6 with TRBJ1-5; D unresolved. This CDR3 comprises 17 residues. Deletions cut 7 bases from V and 1 base from J, with 20 bases between. Germline CDR1 reads MNHNY; CDR2 reads SVGAGI (reference sequence). As DNA, the CDR3 is TGTGCCAGCACAACTAGGCCCACTACGGCAAGCAATCAGCCCCAGCATTTT. Protein product: CASTTRPTTASNQPQHF.

This clonotype was picked up a small number of times. A read error is possible here, since a much larger clone lies one base away. CDR3: CATSPEVDSPLHF. CDR3 nucleotides: TGTGCCACCTCACCGGAGGTGGACTCACCCCTCCACTTT. V usage is TRBV18 and J usage is TRBJ1-6; the D is unclear. The CDR3 loop spans 13 amino acids. The V gene's germline CDR1 is KGHSH and CDR2 LQKENI.

The sample holds a few counts of this clonotype. The chain joins TRBV6-2 or TRBV6-3 to TRBJ2-1; weak D call: TRBD2 (5 bases). Germline assignment: CDR1 MNHEY and CDR2 SVGEGT. CDR3 length: 12 amino acids. Trimming shortened V by 6 bases and J by 9 bases, and 12 bases separated the two germline ends. The CDR3 sequence is CASSPDWVEQFF. CDR3 sequence (DNA): TGTGCCAGCAGCCCGGACTGGGTTGAGCAGTTCTTC.

This clonotype was seen more than once but under ten times. This chain links TRBV6-6 with TRBJ1-5; no firm D call. The V end was cut by 10 bases, the J end by 6 bases, with 16 bases between. The CDR3 runs 13 residues. The germline V gene encodes CDR1 MNHNY and CDR2 SVGAGI (reference sequence). The CDR3 nucleotides read TGTGCCACCTCCCCGGGTTTGAGTCAGCCCCAGCATTTT. Translated, it gives CATSPGLSQPQHF.

This clonotype appeared many times. This chain joins TRBV5-6 and TRBJ1-6, with D maybe TRBD1 (5 bases). Between the trimmed V and J ends, which lost 4 bases and 0 bases, there was a span of 17 bases. This CDR3 contains 18 residues. Looked up from germline, CDR1 is SGHDT and CDR2 is YYEEEE. The CDR3 sequence is CASSQGRLLSSYNSPLHF. For the CDR3, the DNA is TGTGCCAGCAGCCAGGGACGCCTACTAAGCTCCTATAATTCACCCCTCCACTTT.

A remark on this clonotype: A read error may account for a junction end that differs from germline. V is TRBV7-7 and J is TRBJ2-1; TRBD2 agrees at 12 bases. The CDR3 is 16 residues long. Germline values: CDR1 SSHAT, CDR2 FNYEAQ (reference sequence). The CDR3 sequence is CASSLPGLAGFYEQFF. DNA for the CDR3: TGTGCTAGCAGCCTCCCAGGACTAGCGGGATTCTATGAGCAGTTCTTC. The whole variable domain, remainder taken from reference TRBV7-7 and TRBJ2-1, is GAGVSQSPRYKVTKRGQDVTLRCDPISSHATLYWYQQALGQGPEFLTYFNYEAQPDKSGLPSDRFSAERPEGSISTLTIQRTEQRDSAMYRCASSLPGLAGFYEQFFGPGTRLTVL.

In this sample, this clonotype turned up a few times. V usage is TRBV13 and J usage is TRBJ1-1, with D unclear. This CDR3 has 14 residues. The germline gives CDR1 PRHDT, CDR2 FYEKMQ (reference sequence). Trimming stripped 5 bases from V and 1 base from J, with 11 bases between. CDR3 nucleotides: TGTGCCAGCAGCACGAGCGTCCAGAACACTGAAGCTTTCTTT. It codes for CASSTSVQNTEAFF.

This clonotype occurred many times. In DNA form, the CDR3 reads TGTGCCAGTACCCGACAGGGCCACTATGGCTACACCTTC. This gives the protein CASTRQGHYGYTF. The chain joins TRBV19 to TRBJ1-2; TRBD1 matches at 7 bases. The CDR3 sequence is 13 residues long. The junction had 5 bases not matched to a gene; V was cut back by 7 bases and J by 3 bases. CDR1 is LNHDA, CDR2 SQIVND, per germline (reference sequence).

This clonotype was observed a handful of times. V gene TRBV28 combines with J gene TRBJ2-7, with D unclear. Germline loops: CDR1 MDHEN, CDR2 SYDVKM. V lost 4 bases to trimming and J lost 7 bases, with 11 bases between them. CDR3 length: 12 amino acids. The CDR3 spells CASSYRTKEQYF. CDR3 coding DNA: TGTGCCAGCAGTTATCGTACCAAAGAGCAGTACTTC.